A single sample gave rise to the 31 T cell receptor beta chains below, sequenced in a study of T cells in Graves' hyperthyroidism and ophthalmopathy. Amplified TCR beta CDR3 regions came from RNA transcripts. HTBI primers drove first-round RT-PCR of the TCR CDR3. Each CDR3 protein gets one entry after TCRdb re-called the multiplex PCR reads with MiXCR. The sample comprises roughly 750,000 distinct CDR3 sequences, roughly 15% of which are singletons, and 8.4% rests with the top ten. Sequenced material: blood. The receptors here all came from a man aged 18 to 35 with Graves' hyperthyroidism.

This clonotype was observed a few times. J is TRBJ1-6 and V is TRBV7-2, with 7 nucleotides matching TRBD1. The germline V gene encodes CDR1 SGHTA and CDR2 FQGNSA. The junction had 4 bases not matched to a gene; V was cut back by 5 bases and J by 6 bases. This CDR3 has 14 amino acids. CDR3 nucleotide sequence: TGTGCCAGCAGCCGGGACAGACCTAATTCACCCCTCCACTTT. Translating it yields CASSRDRPNSPLHF.

In its sample, this clonotype was seen many times. For the CDR3, the DNA is TGCAGTGCTAGACGCGGGACTAGCGAACCAGAGGGCACAGATACGCAGTATTTT. This encodes CSARRGTSEPEGTDTQYF. V gene TRBV20-1 combines with J gene TRBJ2-3; TRBD2 aligns across 10 bases. Germline V gene lookup returns CDR1 DFQATT and CDR2 SNEGSKA (reference sequence). The CDR3 is 18 amino acids. Trimming at V came to 2 bases and at J to 1 base, leaving 12 bases not matched to a gene.

This clonotype was counted only a few times. The rearrangement links TRBV7-8 to TRBJ1-3, with D unclear. V was trimmed by 3 bases and J by 0 bases, leaving 15 bases between them. Per the germline V gene, CDR1 is SGHVS and CDR2 is FQNEAQ. This CDR3 contains 17 residues. CDR3 in DNA: TGTGCCAGCAGCTTCCACCAGACGGCCTTCTCTGGAAACACCATATATTTT. Protein sequence: CASSFHQTAFSGNTIYF.

V usage is TRBV20-1 and J usage is TRBJ2-3; 7 bases agree with TRBD2. Germline loops: CDR1 DFQATT, CDR2 SNEGSKA (reference sequence). The CDR3 has 14 residues. The junction had 6 bases not matched to a gene; V was cut back by 3 bases and J by 3 bases. CDR3 sequence reads: CSASGVGGTDTQYF. The CDR3 nucleotides are TGCAGTGCTAGCGGGGTGGGGGGGACAGATACGCAGTATTTT.

This clonotype has ten or more counts. This chain joins TRBV2 and TRBJ2-1; a weak D match, TRBD2 (5 bases). Between the trimmed V and J ends, which lost 8 bases and 2 bases, there was a span of 7 bases. Germline V gene data show CDR1 as SNHLY and CDR2 as FYNNEI. This CDR3 region has 12 residues. CDR3 in DNA: TGTGCCAGCCGGAGGACCTACAATGAGCAGTTCTTC. As protein: CASRRTYNEQFF.

This clonotype has a handful of counts. The rearrangement joins TRBV2 to TRBJ2-1; TRBD2 matches at 10 bases. Germline lookup yields CDR1 SNHLY and CDR2 FYNNEI. V was pared by 10 bases and J by 8 bases, with 11 bases of the junction left unmatched. The length of the CDR3 is 14 residues. The CDR3 nucleotides are TGTGCCACCAAAAGAGCGGGAGGGTTGCATGAGCAGTTCTTC. Encoded protein: CATKRAGGLHEQFF.

This clonotype was seen a handful of times. The CDR3 DNA is TGTGCCAGCAGTCGCGGACAGGGGGCCGGGACCCAGTACTTC. It encodes CASSRGQGAGTQYF. The chain is built from TRBV6-1 and TRBJ2-5; TRBD1 agrees at 11 bases. Germline lookup yields CDR1 MNHNS and CDR2 SASEGT. The CDR3 contains 14 residues. V gave up 5 bases and J gave up 7 bases; unmatched junction bases: 6.

This clonotype was recorded at least ten times. The rearrangement links TRBV18 to TRBJ2-2, with D tentatively TRBD2 (6 bases). The CDR3 loop spans 14 amino acids. The V and J ends lost 3 bases and 9 bases respectively, with 14 bases between them. The germline V gene has CDR1 KGHSH and CDR2 LQKENI. CDR3 sequence reads: CASSPSLRDRELFF. As DNA, the CDR3 is TGTGCCAGCTCACCCTCGCTGCGGGACCGGGAGCTGTTTTTT.

The chain employs TRBV6-2 or TRBV6-3 and TRBJ1-5; D remains ambiguous. This CDR3 has 16 residues. The germline V and J ends were trimmed by 0 bases and 0 bases, with 9 bases remaining between them. Germline V CDR1 and CDR2: MNHEY, SVGEGT. In nucleotides, the CDR3 is TGTGCCAGCAGTTACTCGATGAGATATAGCAATCAGCCCCAGCATTTT. Protein product: CASSYSMRYSNQPQHF.

The chain is built from TRBV2 and TRBJ1-3, with 8 bases fitting TRBD1. V was clipped by 10 bases and J by 0 bases; unmatched bases: 8. Germline CDR1 reads SNHLY; CDR2 reads FYNNEI. The CDR3 length is 15 residues. CDR3 loop: CATEQDRASGNTIYF. The CDR3 nucleotides read TGTGCCACAGAACAGGACAGGGCCTCTGGAAACACCATATATTTT.

This clonotype was seen at least ten times. The chain links TRBV12-3 or TRBV12-4 to TRBJ1-5, with TRBD1 matching 9 bases. V dropped 6 bases and J dropped 6; count of bases not matched to a gene: 6. This CDR3 has 14 amino acids. The chain's CDR3 is CASSPGQGIQPQHF. The CDR3 DNA is TGTGCCAGCAGCCCGGGACAGGGCATTCAGCCCCAGCATTTT.

In its sample, this clonotype was seen a few times. The chain couples TRBV28 to TRBJ2-7; 7 nucleotides align to TRBD2. The junction had 19 bases not matched to a gene; V was cut back by 6 bases and J by 2 bases. The CDR3 extends over 18 amino acids. The germline CDR1 and CDR2 sequences are MDHEN and SYDVKM. The CDR3 DNA reads as TGTGCCAGCAGGGAGTCGATGGGGGAGGGCCTTCCCACCTACGAGCAGTACTTC. This gives the protein CASRESMGEGLPTYEQYF.

In its sample, this clonotype was seen a few times. The CDR3 DNA reads as TGTGCCAGCAGTAGCAGGGGGTCATTGCAGCCCCAGCATTTT. This encodes CASSSRGSLQPQHF. The chain has TRBV6-1 and TRBJ1-5; 7 positions match TRBD1. The CDR3 is made up of 14 amino acids. Germline CDR1 reads MNHNS; CDR2 reads SASEGT. Germline trimming cut 5 bases from V and 7 bases from J; bases unmatched to any gene: 8.

The chain links TRBV19 to TRBJ2-5, with 10 bases that match TRBD1. CDR1 and CDR2 (germline): LNHDA, SQIVND (reference sequence). CDR3 length: 15 residues. Trimming took 8 bases from V and 3 from J; bases not matched to a gene: 9. The CDR3 reads CASATPGQGKETQYF. In DNA, the CDR3 is TGTGCCAGTGCCACCCCGGGACAGGGGAAAGAGACCCAGTACTTC.

This clonotype came up many times. The chain couples TRBV6-1 to TRBJ2-7, with D tentatively TRBD1 (6 bases). Trimming took off 5 bases at V and 6 bases at J, with 20 bases between the two ends. This CDR3 region has 15 residues. Germline V gene lookup returns CDR1 MNHNS and CDR2 SASEGT. CDR3 sequence (DNA): TGTGCCAGCAGTCCCGCTCCCCCCACAGGGTCCGAGCAGTACTTC. Translating it yields CASSPAPPTGSEQYF.

The chain is built from TRBV7-9 and TRBJ2-7; 15 nucleotides align to TRBD2. The CDR3 length is 15 residues. Germline lookup yields CDR1 SEHNR and CDR2 FQNEAQ (reference sequence). V dropped 5 bases and J dropped 5; count of bases not matched to a gene: 4. Written as DNA, the CDR3 is TGTGCCAGCAGCCGGACTAGCGGGAGGGCGCACGAGCAGTACTTC. Translated: CASSRTSGRAHEQYF.

In this sample, this clonotype turned up a few times. V usage is TRBV3-1 and J usage is TRBJ2-7; D assignment may be TRBD1 or TRBD2 (5 bases each). Deletions cut 0 bases from V and 3 bases from J, with 15 bases between. The CDR3 contains 16 residues. The V gene's germline CDR1 is LGHDT and CDR2 YNNKEL (reference sequence). The CDR3, as DNA: TGTGCCAGCAGCCAAGATTTGGGGGTCGGAAGCTACGAGCAGTACTTC. Its translation: CASSQDLGVGSYEQYF.

This clonotype showed up many times. The CDR3 DNA follows: TGTGCCATCAGTGAGTCGGGGGGGGCAAGGGCGGGGATGCCCCAGCATTTT. Its translation is CAISESGGARAGMPQHF. The chain uses TRBV10-3 and TRBJ1-5; D possibly corresponds to TRBD1 (6 bases). CDR3 length equals 17 residues. The V end lost 0 bases, the J end lost 9 bases, and 21 bases lay between the germline ends. Germline values: CDR1 ENHRY, CDR2 SYGVKD.

This clonotype occurred a few times. The V gene is TRBV3-1, the J gene TRBJ1-2; 9 bases agree with TRBD1. There are 15 residues in the CDR3. Germline V lookup: CDR1 LGHDT, CDR2 YNNKEL (reference sequence). J was trimmed by 3 bases and V by 5 bases; bases with no gene match: 7. Here the CDR3 reads CASSNRTGEDYGYTF. CDR3 in DNA: TGTGCCAGCAGCAATCGGACAGGGGAAGACTATGGCTACACCTTC.

This clonotype was detected only a few times. The V gene is TRBV11-3, the J gene TRBJ2-7; a weak D match, TRBD1 (7 bases). The CDR3 consists of 15 residues. Germline CDR1 and CDR2: SGHNT and YENEEA. Trimming stripped 6 bases from V and 1 base from J, with 16 bases between. CDR3 sequence reads: CASRQGGRPSYEQYF. The CDR3 DNA reads TGTGCCAGCAGGCAGGGGGGCCGACCTTCCTACGAGCAGTACTTC.

This sequence joins TRBV18 and TRBJ1-4; a weak D match, TRBD1 (6 bases). Trimming took off 0 bases at V and 2 bases at J, with 10 bases between the two ends. This CDR3 has 16 residues. Germline V gene data show CDR1 as KGHSH and CDR2 as LQKENI. CDR3 sequence (DNA): TGTGCCAGCTCACCACCGAGAACAGGGACTAATGAAAAACTGTTTTTT. This translates into CASSPPRTGTNEKLFF.

This clonotype was picked up many times. The chain has TRBV20-1 and TRBJ1-5; 7 bases map to TRBD1. The CDR3 length is 13 residues. Germline lookup yields CDR1 DFQATT and CDR2 SNEGSKA (reference sequence). V lost 1 base, J lost 4 bases, and 1 base stayed unmatched. The CDR3 is CSARAGGNQPQHF. Here the CDR3 DNA reads TGCAGTGCTAGAGCAGGGGGAAATCAGCCCCAGCATTTT.

This clonotype was observed a few times. The genes are TRBV2 and TRBJ2-3, with D possibly TRBD2 on 5 matching bases. The germline V gene has CDR1 SNHLY and CDR2 FYNNEI. Trimming cost V 2 bases and J 1 base, with 10 bases left between them. This CDR3 has 15 amino acids. CDR3 protein: CASSERMGGTDTQYF. CDR3 nucleotide sequence: TGTGCCAGCAGTGAACGAATGGGAGGCACAGATACGCAGTATTTT. The full variable domain, completed using reference TRBV2 and TRBJ2-3, is EPEVTQTPSHQVTQMGQEVILRCVPISNHLYFYWYRQILGQKVEFLVSFYNNEISEKSEIFDDQFSVERPDGSNFTLKIRSTKLEDSAMYFCASSERMGGTDTQYFGPGTRLTVL.

This chain links TRBV4-1 with TRBJ1-2; perhaps TRBD1 as D (5 bases). V was trimmed by 2 bases and J by 12 bases, leaving 25 bases between them. The V gene's germline CDR1 is MGHRA and CDR2 YSYEKL. The CDR3 totals 16 residues. The DNA for the CDR3 is TGCGCCAGCAGCCAACAGCTATGGGGAGACAGCCGAGAAGACACCTTC. Its translation: CASSQQLWGDSREDTF.

This clonotype was picked up many times. The chain is built from TRBV12-5 and TRBJ2-3, with TRBD2 identical over 9 bases. Germline CDR1 LGHNT, CDR2 FRNRAP. The CDR3 runs 15 residues. The trim removed 5 bases at V and 1 base at J, leaving 4 bases unmatched. This CDR3 is CASGLTSGRTDTQYF. The DNA for the CDR3 is TGTGCTAGTGGTCTTACTAGCGGGCGCACAGATACGCAGTATTTT.

This rearrangement joins TRBV4-1 to TRBJ2-7; 8 bases map to TRBD1. Looked up from germline, CDR1 is MGHRA and CDR2 is YSYEKL. V lost 3 bases to trimming and J lost 3 bases; unmatched junction nucleotides: 10. The CDR3 contains 16 residues. DNA of the CDR3: TGCGCCAGCAGCCAGCAACTTACCGGGACAGGCTACGAGCAGTACTTC. Its translation: CASSQQLTGTGYEQYF.

J is TRBJ2-3 and V is TRBV30, with D uncertain. The V gene's germline CDR1 is GTSNPN and CDR2 SVGIG (reference sequence). Trimming took 0 bases from V and 0 from J, leaving 10 bases between them. The CDR3 sequence is 15 residues long. CDR3 sequence reads: CAWSVIGVSTDTQYF. DNA for the CDR3: TGTGCCTGGAGTGTAATAGGTGTAAGCACAGATACGCAGTATTTT.

This clonotype was counted many times. This chain uses TRBV2 with TRBJ2-5; maybe TRBD2 (6 bases). CDR3 size: 12 residues. CDR1 SNHLY and CDR2 FYNNEI come from the germline V gene. The CDR3 spells CAVVSGQETQYF. Written as DNA, the CDR3 is TGTGCTGTGGTTAGCGGCCAAGAGACCCAGTACTTC.

The gene calls are TRBV7-3 and TRBJ2-3; TRBD2 aligns across 14 bases. The CDR3 loop spans 16 amino acids. Losses at the gene ends were 5 bases for V and 5 bases for J; bases not matched to a gene: 6. Germline CDR1 reads SGHTA; CDR2 reads FQGTGA. For the CDR3, the DNA is TGTGCCAGCAGCCGGGGACTAGCGGGAGCTAGAGATACGCAGTATTTT. As protein: CASSRGLAGARDTQYF.

This clonotype has ten or more counts. This chain links TRBV20-1 with TRBJ2-7; D remains unclear. V was trimmed by 3 bases and J by 6 bases, leaving 9 bases between them. The CDR3 consists of 11 residues. Germline V CDR1 and CDR2: DFQATT, SNEGSKA (reference sequence). The CDR3 sequence is CSASLGFEQYF. The CDR3, as DNA: TGCAGTGCTAGTCTGGGGTTCGAGCAGTACTTC.

V and J are TRBV18 and TRBJ2-3; D uncertain. Per the germline V gene, CDR1 is KGHSH and CDR2 is LQKENI. Trimming shortened V by 0 bases and J by 2 bases, and 9 bases separated the two germline ends. This CDR3 is 15 amino acids long. CDR3 in amino acids: CASSPPFPTTDTQYF. The CDR3 nucleotides are TGTGCCAGCTCACCACCATTTCCGACCACAGATACGCAGTATTTT.